This is a list of T cell receptor beta chains from one sample in a study of beta chain features in type 1 diabetes. Produced via immunoSEQ multiplex PCR; TCRdb's table is partial and in-frame only. The sample lists roughly 300,000 clones; roughly 9% were seen once. The sequenced sample was central memory CD4+ T cells from blood. All receptors derive from a man aged 25 to 40 with type 1 diabetes. CDR3s include the opening cysteine and the closing phenylalanine or tryptophan. The order of the fields is J gene, D gene, V gene, CDR3 protein. The D gene is left open where the match is weak.

J gene: TRBJ2-5
D gene: TRBD1
V gene: TRBV25-1
CDR3 protein: CASGGQRQVETQYF

J gene: TRBJ1-1
D gene: .
V gene: TRBV5-1
CDR3 protein: CASSFVKEGNTEAFF

J gene: TRBJ1-2
D gene: .
V gene: TRBV21-1
CDR3 protein: CASSKGGPTGGYTF

J gene: TRBJ1-5
D gene: .
V gene: TRBV7-2
CDR3 protein: CASSLGREENQPQHF

J gene: TRBJ2-2
D gene: .
V gene: TRBV9
CDR3 protein: CASSVDTYPPGELFF

J gene: TRBJ1-4
D gene: .
V gene: TRBV29-1
CDR3 protein: CSVWGREGQGEKLFF

J gene: TRBJ1-2
D gene: .
V gene: TRBV7-9
CDR3 protein: CASSPSGVDGYTF

J gene: TRBJ2-6
D gene: .
V gene: TRBV15
CDR3 protein: CATSRDLSRANVLTF

J gene: TRBJ2-3
D gene: .
V gene: TRBV18
CDR3 protein: CASSDFPGRDTQYF

J gene: TRBJ2-1
D gene: .
V gene: TRBV7-2
CDR3 protein: CASSSRRDLGEQFF

J gene: TRBJ1-2
D gene: TRBD1
V gene: TRBV2
CDR3 protein: CASSDPTGAGYGYTF

J gene: TRBJ2-1
D gene: TRBD2
V gene: TRBV4-3
CDR3 protein: CASSQALAESYNEQFF

J gene: TRBJ1-1
D gene: .
V gene: TRBV7-2
CDR3 protein: CASSLPITGQAFF

J gene: TRBJ2-3
D gene: TRBD2
V gene: TRBV7-9
CDR3 protein: CASSLGVGGGYDTQYF

J gene: TRBJ1-1
D gene: .
V gene: TRBV4-3
CDR3 protein: CASSQQARVEGTEAFF

J gene: TRBJ1-4
D gene: TRBD1
V gene: TRBV4-3
CDR3 protein: CASSQTGATEKLFF

J gene: TRBJ2-3
D gene: TRBD2
V gene: TRBV5-1
CDR3 protein: CASSVTTSGGTDTQYF

J gene: TRBJ2-5
D gene: .
V gene: TRBV30
CDR3 protein: CAWTPVTDQETQYF

J gene: TRBJ1-1
D gene: TRBD1
V gene: TRBV5-1
CDR3 protein: CASSRDGQGGTEAFF

J gene: TRBJ2-6
D gene: TRBD1
V gene: TRBV6-5
CDR3 protein: CASSYGQGSGANVLTF

J gene: TRBJ1-6
D gene: .
V gene: TRBV30
CDR3 protein: CAWRGERSSPLHF

J gene: TRBJ1-1
D gene: .
V gene: TRBV20-1
CDR3 protein: CSAQDRLEAFF

J gene: TRBJ1-1
D gene: .
V gene: TRBV4-3
CDR3 protein: CASSQSPQGIPEAFF

J gene: TRBJ2-2
D gene: TRBD2
V gene: TRBV7-9
CDR3 protein: CASSLSGETGELFF

J gene: TRBJ2-3
D gene: .
V gene: TRBV6-6
CDR3 protein: CASRADGLTDTQYF

J gene: TRBJ2-3
D gene: .
V gene: TRBV10-3
CDR3 protein: CAISVDSITDTQYF

J gene: TRBJ1-1
D gene: TRBD1
V gene: TRBV6-5
CDR3 protein: CAIRTGDPMNTEAFF

J gene: TRBJ1-1
D gene: TRBD1
V gene: TRBV7-9
CDR3 protein: CASSFDLQGIGTEAFF

J gene: TRBJ2-5
D gene: .
V gene: TRBV4-1
CDR3 protein: CASSQDRQSQETQYF

J gene: TRBJ2-7
D gene: .
V gene: TRBV11-2
CDR3 protein: CASSYREIEQYF

J gene: TRBJ1-1
D gene: .
V gene: TRBV30
CDR3 protein: CAWSANRNTEAFF

J gene: TRBJ2-7
D gene: TRBD2
V gene: TRBV9
CDR3 protein: CASSVEPSGGYYEQYF

J gene: TRBJ2-7
D gene: TRBD1
V gene: TRBV7-2
CDR3 protein: CASSLRTGGGYEQYF

J gene: TRBJ2-7
D gene: .
V gene: TRBV7-2
CDR3 protein: CASSHDTGFYEQYF

J gene: TRBJ2-3
D gene: .
V gene: TRBV9
CDR3 protein: CASSVTDSSTDTQYF

J gene: TRBJ2-3
D gene: TRBD1
V gene: TRBV7-9
CDR3 protein: CASSLADREDTQYF

J gene: TRBJ2-3
D gene: .
V gene: TRBV11-3
CDR3 protein: CASSSRTRGDTQYF

J gene: TRBJ2-1
D gene: .
V gene: TRBV27
CDR3 protein: CASSYRDLNEQFF

J gene: TRBJ2-3
D gene: TRBD1
V gene: TRBV5-1
CDR3 protein: CASLKGQGADTQYF

J gene: TRBJ2-5
D gene: TRBD1
V gene: TRBV6-6
CDR3 protein: CASSQGQEGETQYF

J gene: TRBJ2-1
D gene: TRBD2
V gene: TRBV7-2
CDR3 protein: CASSSERSGKSRNEQFF

J gene: TRBJ2-7
D gene: .
V gene: TRBV5-1
CDR3 protein: CASSLRTAGDEQYF

J gene: TRBJ2-3
D gene: .
V gene: TRBV6-5
CDR3 protein: CASSAGTSTDTQYF

J gene: TRBJ2-7
D gene: .
V gene: TRBV7-2
CDR3 protein: CASSLAWAYEQYF

J gene: TRBJ2-3
D gene: TRBD1
V gene: TRBV29-1
CDR3 protein: CSVEDRGQGADTQYF

J gene: TRBJ2-2
D gene: .
V gene: TRBV4-3
CDR3 protein: CASSQDQATLNTGELFF

J gene: .
D gene: .
V gene: TRBV23-1
CDR3 protein: CASSQRGTYEQYF

J gene: TRBJ1-2
D gene: .
V gene: TRBV11-2
CDR3 protein: CASSLSGGAGYTF

J gene: TRBJ2-3
D gene: .
V gene: TRBV11-3
CDR3 protein: CASSLADTDTQYF

J gene: TRBJ2-1
D gene: TRBD2
V gene: TRBV10-3
CDR3 protein: CAISEPGTSGGGIDEQFF

J gene: TRBJ2-3
D gene: TRBD1
V gene: TRBV10-3
CDR3 protein: CAISERGQGADTQYF

J gene: TRBJ2-7
D gene: TRBD1
V gene: TRBV15
CDR3 protein: CATSRGQGINREQYF

J gene: TRBJ2-1
D gene: .
V gene: TRBV9
CDR3 protein: CASSVEGRGRYNEQFF

J gene: TRBJ2-5
D gene: .
V gene: TRBV7-2
CDR3 protein: CASSLETGYQETQYF

J gene: TRBJ2-5
D gene: TRBD1
V gene: TRBV18
CDR3 protein: CASSPGTGRQETQYF

J gene: TRBJ2-5
D gene: .
V gene: TRBV5-6
CDR3 protein: CASSFFGSQETQYF

J gene: TRBJ1-6
D gene: TRBD1
V gene: TRBV7-2
CDR3 protein: CASSTGTSPLHF

J gene: TRBJ2-3
D gene: .
V gene: TRBV7-9
CDR3 protein: CASSLSTDTQYF

J gene: TRBJ2-1
D gene: .
V gene: TRBV14
CDR3 protein: CASSPYVGEQFF